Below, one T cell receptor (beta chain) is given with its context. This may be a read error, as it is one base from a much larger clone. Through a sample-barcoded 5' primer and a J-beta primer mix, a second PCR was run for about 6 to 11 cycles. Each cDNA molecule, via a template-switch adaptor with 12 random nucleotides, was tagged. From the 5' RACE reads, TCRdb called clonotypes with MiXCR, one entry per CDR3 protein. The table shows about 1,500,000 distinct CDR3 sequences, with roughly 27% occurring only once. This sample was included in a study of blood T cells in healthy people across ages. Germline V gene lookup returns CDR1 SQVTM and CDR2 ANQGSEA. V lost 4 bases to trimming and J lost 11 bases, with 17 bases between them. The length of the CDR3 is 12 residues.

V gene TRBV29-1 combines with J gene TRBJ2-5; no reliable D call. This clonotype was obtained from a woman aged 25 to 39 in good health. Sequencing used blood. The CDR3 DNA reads TGCAGCGTTGGGGCCGACGGGTACGGGCAGTACTTC. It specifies CSVGADGYGQYF.